Below, 32 T cell receptor beta chains from the same sample are listed, as sequenced in a study of early T cells in non-severe SARS-CoV-2 infection. TCRdb processed the 5' RACE reads anew with MiXCR; each CDR3 protein has one entry. Counted here are approximately 71,000 distinct CDR3 sequences, 11% occurring once; the ten biggest clones make up 6.4%. Sequenced: whole blood. The receptors here all came from an adult who was a healthcare worker with PCR-confirmed SARS-CoV-2 infection or an uninfected control (not recorded which).

Turning to this clonotype: A clone one base away is much larger, so this may be a read error. CDR3 protein: CSPKLETSTGTQYF. For the CDR3, the DNA is TGCAGTCCGAAATTAGAAACTAGCACAGGTACGCAGTATTTT. The rearrangement joins TRBV20-1 to TRBJ2-3, with D perhaps TRBD2 (6 bases). CDR1 is DFQATT, CDR2 SNEGSKA, per germline (reference sequence). There are 14 residues in the CDR3.

This clonotype was recorded a few times. Here the CDR3 DNA reads TGTGCCAGCATAGGGCTAGTGGTTACGGGGACCTACGAGCAGTACTTC. Its protein product is CASIGLVVTGTYEQYF. V and J are TRBV7-3 and TRBJ2-7; tentative D call: TRBD2 (5 bases). The CDR3 totals 16 residues. Trimming stripped 7 bases from V and 2 bases from J, with 21 bases between. The germline V gene has CDR1 SGHTA and CDR2 FQGTGA. Using reference TRBV7-3 and TRBJ2-7 for the parts outside the CDR3, the full variable domain is GAGVSQTPSNKVTEKGKYVELRCDPISGHTALYWYRQSLGQGPEFLIYFQGTGAADDSGLPNDRFFAVRPEGSVSTLKIQRTERGDSAVYLCASIGLVVTGTYEQYFGPGTRLTVT.

This clonotype appeared many times. In DNA form, the CDR3 reads TGTGCCAGCAGCTTGGTACGCACAGATACGCAGTATTTT. Encoded protein: CASSLVRTDTQYF. This rearrangement joins TRBV7-2 to TRBJ2-3; D uncertain. The germline V gene has CDR1 SGHTA and CDR2 FQGNSA. The V gene lost 3 bases and the J gene lost 1 base, with 5 bases spanning the gap. CDR3 length: 13 residues.

In its sample, this clonotype was seen a few times. V is TRBV7-8 and J is TRBJ2-1, with TRBD2 identical over 7 bases. The CDR3 length is 18 residues. Trimming removed 5 bases from V and 5 bases from J; junction bases left unmatched: 18. The V gene's germline CDR1 is SGHVS and CDR2 FQNEAQ. The CDR3 protein is CASSAWRISGRRDNEQFF. The CDR3 nucleotides read TGTGCCAGCAGCGCATGGAGGATTAGCGGGCGTCGGGACAATGAGCAGTTCTTC.

The CDR3 loop reads CASSVDMGLSYEQYF. The CDR3 DNA is TGTGCCAGCAGCGTAGATATGGGCCTCTCCTACGAGCAGTACTTC. The rearrangement joins TRBV9 to TRBJ2-7; D unresolved. The CDR3 is 15 amino acids. Germline CDR1 reads SGDLS; CDR2 reads YYNGEE. V lost 0 bases, J lost 0 bases, and 10 bases lay in between.

The V call is TRBV27, the J call TRBJ2-7; 9 positions agree with TRBD2. Per germline, CDR1 MNHEY and CDR2 SMNVEV (reference sequence). V dropped 3 bases and J dropped 5; count of bases not matched to a gene: 2. CDR3 length: 13 residues. CDR3 in amino acids: CASSFSGRNEQYF. CDR3 sequence (DNA): TGTGCCAGCAGTTTTAGCGGGAGAAACGAGCAGTACTTC.

The rearrangement links TRBV6-5 to TRBJ1-1; a weak D match, TRBD1 (6 bases). In germline, CDR1 is MNHEY, CDR2 SVGAGI. Deletions cut 6 bases from V and 6 bases from J, with 14 bases between. The CDR3 runs 13 residues. CDR3 coding DNA: TGTGCCAGCAGGGGGGCCGTTTACCCTGAAGCTTTCTTT. Translated: CASRGAVYPEAFF.

This clonotype appeared a few times. J is TRBJ1-2 and V is TRBV6-6; D remains unclear. Germline V CDR1 and CDR2: MNHNY, SVGAGI (reference sequence). V dropped 8 bases and J dropped 0 bases, with 13 bases sitting between them. The CDR3 is made up of 14 amino acids. For the CDR3, the DNA is TGTGCCAGCGGTTCACAGCGCGCTAACTATGGCTACACCTTC. Translation gives CASGSQRANYGYTF.

The rearrangement links TRBV4-3 to TRBJ2-5, with 7 bases fitting TRBD2. There are 18 residues in the CDR3. Per the germline V gene, CDR1 is LGHNA and CDR2 is YSLEER. Trimming took 5 bases from V and 5 from J; bases not matched to a gene: 20. DNA of the CDR3: TGCGCCAGCAGCACCCAAATTCCCAACGTTGTGGGAGGGGAGACCCAGTACTTC. This sequence encodes CASSTQIPNVVGGETQYF.

About this clonotype: The conserved final phenylalanine or tryptophan is absent from the CDR3, which likely points to a read error. J is TRBJ2-6 and V is TRBV18; 10 bases are a match to TRBD1. Germline values: CDR1 KGHSH, CDR2 LQKENI. J was trimmed by 4 bases and V by 0 bases; bases with no gene match: 6. The CDR3 runs to 18 residues. The CDR3 loop is CASSPPPGQGSGANVLTS. The CDR3, as DNA: TGTGCCAGCTCACCACCCCCGGGACAGGGGTCAGGGGCCAACGTCCTGACTTCC.

There are many counts of this clonotype. This chain joins TRBV6-5 and TRBJ2-2; D gene uncertain. The V gene's germline CDR1 is MNHEY and CDR2 SVGAGI. This CDR3 is built from 13 residues. V was cut by 2 bases and J by 2 bases, with 3 bases left in between. In DNA, the CDR3 is TGTGCCAGCAGTTACCTAAACACCGGGGAGCTGTTTTTT. Translation: CASSYLNTGELFF.

V is TRBV5-1 and J is TRBJ1-1; 7 bases agree with TRBD1. This CDR3 region has 16 residues. V shed 5 bases, J shed 0 bases, and the junction held 10 bases outside the gene matches. Germline V CDR1 and CDR2: SGHRS, YFSETQ. CDR3 in DNA: TGCGCCAGCAGGCGAGACAGGGCCGGGTTGAACACTGAAGCTTTCTTT. Protein product: CASRRDRAGLNTEAFF.

This clonotype was observed at least ten times. The chain recombines TRBV27 with TRBJ2-6, with D perhaps TRBD2 (6 bases). This CDR3 region has 17 residues. Germline V lookup: CDR1 MNHEY, CDR2 SMNVEV (reference sequence). V was shortened by 5 bases and J by 0 bases, with 14 bases between the two germline ends. The CDR3 region is CASSGGRDFSGANVLTF. Here the CDR3 DNA reads TGTGCCAGCAGTGGGGGAAGGGACTTCTCTGGGGCCAACGTCCTGACTTTC. Complete variable domain (other parts from reference TRBV27 and TRBJ2-6): EAQVTQNPRYLITVTGKKLTVTCSQNMNHEYMSWYRQDPGLGLRQIYYSMNVEVTDKGDVPEGYKVSRKEKRNFPLILESPSPNQTSLYFCASSGGRDFSGANVLTFGAGSRLTVL.

In its sample, this clonotype was seen a few times. The V and J genes are TRBV20-1 and TRBJ2-5; 8 nucleotides match TRBD1. CDR3 length equals 16 residues. V lost 0 bases, J lost 0 bases, and 6 bases stayed unmatched. Germline V gives CDR1 DFQATT, CDR2 SNEGSKA (reference sequence). The CDR3 sequence is CSARDEAGGNQETQYF. The DNA of the CDR3 is TGCAGTGCTAGAGATGAGGCAGGGGGCAACCAAGAGACCCAGTACTTC.

This clonotype has just a few counts. The gene calls are TRBV19 and TRBJ1-2; a weak D match, TRBD1 (5 bases). CDR1 and CDR2 from the germline V gene are LNHDA and SQIVND (reference sequence). Trimming pared 8 bases from V and 4 bases from J, leaving 17 bases between. This CDR3 is built from 14 residues. The CDR3 sequence is CASGESGRIYGYTF. In nucleotides, the CDR3 is TGTGCCAGTGGAGAATCGGGACGGATCTATGGCTACACCTTC.

The sample holds a few counts of this clonotype. The chain is built from TRBV3-1 and TRBJ1-3; no definite D call. This CDR3 region has 15 residues. Deletions cut 2 bases from V and 4 bases from J, with 12 bases between. CDR1 is LGHDT, CDR2 YNNKEL, per germline (reference sequence). CDR3 DNA: TGTGCCAGCAGCCAAAGCCACGTCCCAGGAAACACCATATATTTT. It codes for CASSQSHVPGNTIYF.

V usage is TRBV7-3 and J usage is TRBJ2-1; D might be TRBD1 or TRBD2, each matching 6 bases. The CDR3 is 15 amino acids. CDR1 and CDR2 from the germline V gene are SGHTA and FQGTGA. The germline V and J ends were trimmed by 5 bases and 7 bases, with 18 bases remaining between them. DNA for the CDR3: TGTGCCAGCAGCCGAGGACCGGGGGCCGAAAATGAGCAGTTCTTC. This translates into CASSRGPGAENEQFF.

The CDR3 DNA is TGTGCCACCAGCAGCTCTTCGCCCAGTCAGGAGCAGTTCTTC. This codes for CATSSSSPSQEQFF. This chain uses TRBV15 with TRBJ2-1; D not resolved. V was trimmed by 3 bases and J by 10 bases, leaving 16 bases between them. Germline V gene data show CDR1 as LNHNV and CDR2 as YYDKDF (reference sequence). The CDR3 length is 14 residues.

V gene TRBV14 combines with J gene TRBJ2-3, with a tentative D call TRBD2 (5 bases). The CDR3 length is 13 residues. Germline loops: CDR1 SGHDN, CDR2 FVKESK. Trimming pared 4 bases from V and 6 bases from J, leaving 11 bases between. DNA for the CDR3: TGTGCCAGCAGCCTACTAGAAGGGGATACGCAGTATTTT. It yields the protein CASSLLEGDTQYF.

This clonotype was seen at least ten times. The CDR3 DNA sequence: TGTGCCAGCAGCTTGGAGATATCGGAGACCCAGTACTTC. This sequence encodes CASSLEISETQYF. The chain recombines TRBV5-4 with TRBJ2-5; D gene unclear. CDR3 size: 13 residues. Germline values: CDR1 SGHNT, CDR2 YYREEE (reference sequence). Trimming took 0 bases from V and 5 from J, leaving 8 bases between them.

In this sample, this clonotype turned up a few times. The chain uses TRBV11-3 and TRBJ2-1; the D is unclear. The germline V and J ends were trimmed by 0 bases and 5 bases, with 11 bases remaining between them. The CDR3 totals 15 residues. Germline CDR1 reads SGHNT; CDR2 reads YENEEA. The CDR3 DNA reads as TGTGCCAGCAGCTTAGAATCTATGGGGAACAATGAGCAGTTCTTC. Translation: CASSLESMGNNEQFF.

This clonotype turned up a few times. The chain combines TRBV27 with TRBJ2-7, with D unresolved. Germline V gives CDR1 MNHEY, CDR2 SMNVEV (reference sequence). The CDR3 covers 14 residues. Trimming pared 5 bases from V and 3 bases from J, leaving 14 bases between. The CDR3 sequence is CASSHTTSGYEQYF. CDR3 nucleotides: TGTGCCAGCAGTCACACTACTTCGGGCTACGAGCAGTACTTC.

This clonotype was observed a few times. The chain couples TRBV12-3 or TRBV12-4 to TRBJ2-1; D is perhaps TRBD1 (7 bases). The CDR3 extends over 12 amino acids. Between the trimmed V and J ends, which lost 7 bases and 7 bases, there was a span of 11 bases. CDR3 sequence: CASTQGGNEQFF. As DNA, the CDR3 is TGTGCCAGCACTCAGGGGGGAAATGAGCAGTTCTTC.

This rearrangement joins TRBV20-1 to TRBJ2-5; no reliable D call. Germline CDR1 is DFQATT and CDR2 is SNEGSKA (reference sequence). This CDR3 is 12 amino acids long. V dropped 6 bases and J dropped 5 bases, with 13 bases sitting between them. DNA for the CDR3: TGCAGTGCCCGTACCATGGGGGAGACCCAGTACTTC. Protein product: CSARTMGETQYF.

V gene TRBV29-1 combines with J gene TRBJ1-2; D uncertain. Germline lookup yields CDR1 SQVTM and CDR2 ANQGSEA. CDR3 length equals 10 residues. V lost 5 bases and J 4 bases, leaving 5 bases between the germline ends. The CDR3 is CSVTSYGYTF. For the CDR3, the DNA is TGCAGCGTTACGAGCTATGGCTACACCTTC.

This clonotype has only a few counts. The chain carries TRBV2 and TRBJ2-1; TRBD2 matches 10 bases. After removal of 4 bases from V and 7 bases from J, the junction contained 10 bases not matched to a gene. CDR1 SNHLY and CDR2 FYNNEI come from the germline V gene. This CDR3 is 16 amino acids long. The CDR3 region is CASSAGAAGGGNEQFF. In nucleotides, the CDR3 is TGTGCCAGCAGTGCGGGAGCAGCGGGAGGGGGTAATGAGCAGTTCTTC. Looking up the rest from reference TRBV2 and TRBJ2-1 gives the full variable domain: EPEVTQTPSHQVTQMGQEVILRCVPISNHLYFYWYRQILGQKVEFLVSFYNNEISEKSEIFDDQFSVERPDGSNFTLKIRSTKLEDSAMYFCASSAGAAGGGNEQFFGPGTRLTVL.

The chain links TRBV21-1 to TRBJ2-1; no check of the table's D call, TRBD2, against the DNA was made. TRBV21-1 is listed as a pseudogene. This CDR3 is 13 amino acids long. The CDR3 here is CASSKAGLKGRFF. The CDR3 nucleotides are TGTGCCAGCAGCAAGGCGGGACTCAAAGGACGGTTCTTC.

A few counts support this clonotype. The chain is built from TRBV12-3 or TRBV12-4 and TRBJ2-6; perhaps TRBD1 as D (5 bases). The CDR3 sequence is 16 residues long. Trimming shortened V by 3 bases and J by 4 bases, and 13 bases separated the two germline ends. The CDR3: CASSFSRASGANVLTF. In nucleotides, the CDR3 is TGTGCCAGCAGTTTCTCCAGGGCTTCAGGGGCCAACGTCCTGACTTTC.

In this sample, this clonotype turned up many times. The V call is TRBV5-1, the J call TRBJ2-7, with TRBD2 matching 10 bases. Germline loops: CDR1 SGHRS, CDR2 YFSETQ. CDR3 length: 16 residues. V shed 4 bases, J shed 2 bases, and the junction held 9 bases outside the gene matches. DNA for the CDR3: TGCGCCAGCAGCCCGGCGCTAGCGGGAGACACCTACGAGCAGTACTTC. Amino acid sequence: CASSPALAGDTYEQYF.

This clonotype was seen repeatedly, ten times or more. The rearrangement uses TRBV20-1 and TRBJ1-5, with D perhaps matching TRBD1 (5 bases). CDR3 length: 13 residues. Per the germline V gene, CDR1 is DFQATT and CDR2 is SNEGSKA (reference sequence). The V gene lost 3 bases and the J gene lost 3 bases, with 9 bases spanning the gap. The DNA for the CDR3 is TGCAGTGCTAGTCGGGGACTCAATCAGCCCCAGCATTTT. Translating it yields CSASRGLNQPQHF.

There are many counts of this clonotype. The J gene is TRBJ2-3, the V gene TRBV29-1; TRBD2 might be the D (6 bases). The V end lost 6 bases, the J end lost 6 bases, and 16 bases lay between the germline ends. Germline V gene sequence: CDR1 SQVTM, CDR2 ANQGSEA. The length of the CDR3 is 13 residues. In DNA, the CDR3 is TGCAGCGTCGGAGGAGGGCCAGGGGATACGCAGTATTTT. It specifies CSVGGGPGDTQYF.

This clonotype was seen a few times. The V call is TRBV18, the J call TRBJ1-2, with D possibly being TRBD1 (6 bases). Looked up from germline, CDR1 is KGHSH and CDR2 is LQKENI. Trimming removed 6 bases from V and 4 bases from J, with 15 bases in between. This CDR3 contains 14 residues. CDR3 amino acids: CASSAGQTVYGYTF. In DNA form, the CDR3 reads TGTGCCAGCTCGGCCGGACAGACAGTCTATGGCTACACCTTC.